A single sample gave rise to the 21 T cell receptor beta chains below, sequenced in a study of T-cell reconstitution after alpha-beta-depleted transplantation in children. The library targeted TCRbeta and was prepared with unique molecular identifiers. TCRdb ran MiXCR on the PCR reads and lists one entry per CDR3 protein. The sample records 77,000 or so distinct CDR3 sequences, around 18% being singletons. The sequencing used PBMCs, mostly from graft donor cells, collected 360 days after TCRalphabeta/CD19-depleted stem cell transplant. Receptors were obtained from a male patient aged 2-15 years who had a stem cell transplant for acute lymphoblastic leukemia, so the T cells may come from the graft donor.

The chain uses TRBV20-1 and TRBJ2-5; 8 bases align to TRBD2. With V trimmed by 3 bases and J by 1 base, 1 base remained unmatched. The CDR3 has 13 residues. Germline assignment: CDR1 DFQATT and CDR2 SNEGSKA (reference sequence). CDR3 in amino acids: CSASGRAQETQYF. Here the CDR3 DNA reads TGCAGTGCTAGCGGGAGGGCCCAAGAGACCCAGTACTTC.

In the case of this clonotype: An end of the junction does not agree with germline; a read error may underlie this. The chain employs TRBV11-2 and TRBJ2-7; a possible D gene is TRBD2 (6 bases). The CDR3 covers 16 residues. CDR1 is SGHAT and CDR2 is FQNNGV in the germline V gene. The CDR3, as DNA: TGTTCCAGCAGCTTATATGTCGGAGGGGCCCCCTACGAGCAGTACTTC. The encoded protein is CSSSLYVGGAPYEQYF.

This clonotype has a handful of counts. This sequence joins TRBV7-9 and TRBJ2-7, with D possibly TRBD2 on 5 matching bases. Germline loops: CDR1 SEHNR, CDR2 FQNEAQ (reference sequence). Trimming removed 5 bases from V and 3 bases from J, with 14 bases in between. This CDR3 contains 14 residues. The CDR3 DNA reads as TGTGCCAGCAGCGACGCGGGCGGAAGCTACGAGCAGTACTTC. Protein: CASSDAGGSYEQYF.

The genes are TRBV10-3 and TRBJ2-7; 8 nucleotides align to TRBD1. Trimming took 6 bases from V and 3 from J; bases not matched to a gene: 4. Germline-derived CDR1 and CDR2 are ENHRY and SYGVKD. The CDR3 has 13 residues. The CDR3 DNA follows: TGTGCCATCAGAGGACAGGGAGGCTACGAGCAGTACTTC. Protein sequence: CAIRGQGGYEQYF.

This chain joins TRBV6-5 and TRBJ2-1; maybe TRBD1 (6 bases). The germline V gene has CDR1 MNHEY and CDR2 SVGAGI. This CDR3 region has 15 residues. V lost 4 bases to trimming and J lost 7 bases, with 17 bases between them. Written as DNA, the CDR3 is TGTGCCAGCAGTTCCTTAGGGGGAGAAGGTAATGAGCAGTTCTTC. Protein product: CASSSLGGEGNEQFF.

As concerns this clonotype: This may stem from a read error, because a much larger clone lies one nucleotide away. The rearrangement links TRBV7-6 to TRBJ2-1; 10 bases are a match to TRBD2. Per germline, CDR1 SGHVS and CDR2 FNYEAQ. This CDR3 is built from 16 residues. This CDR3 is CSSSLALAGVWGEQFF. The CDR3, as DNA: TGTTCCAGCAGCTTAGCGCTAGCGGGAGTTTGGGGTGAGCAGTTCTTC. The full variable domain, in which reference TRBV7-6 and TRBJ2-1 provide the parts outside the CDR3, is GAGVSQSPRYKVTKRGQDVALRCDPISGHVSLYWYRQALGQGPEFLTYFNYEAQQDKSGLPNDRFSAERPEGSISTLTIQRTEQRDSAMYRCSSSLALAGVWGEQFFGPGTRLTVL.

The V and J genes are TRBV6-5 and TRBJ2-2; 7 bases match TRBD2. Germline trimming cut 1 base from V and 4 bases from J; bases unmatched to any gene: 3. The CDR3 runs 15 residues. Germline CDR1 reads MNHEY; CDR2 reads SVGAGI. This chain's CDR3 is CASSYLGGGTGELFF. CDR3 nucleotide sequence: TGTGCCAGCAGTTACTTGGGGGGGGGCACCGGGGAGCTGTTTTTT.

This clonotype was counted many times. The V gene is TRBV10-2, the J gene TRBJ2-1; TRBD2 matches 13 bases. From germline, CDR1 is WSHSY and CDR2 SAAADI. The ends lost 6 bases at V and 3 bases at J; junction bases unmatched: 2. This CDR3 has 15 amino acids. CDR3 DNA: TGCGCCAGCAGACGACTAGCGGGAGGCTACAATGAGCAGTTCTTC. Protein: CASRRLAGGYNEQFF.

This clonotype has only a few counts. The V gene is TRBV4-2, the J gene TRBJ2-3, with 16 bases matching TRBD2. The germline CDR1 and CDR2 sequences are LGHNA and YNFKEQ. The CDR3 sequence is 17 residues long. Germline trimming cut 3 bases from V and 6 bases from J; bases unmatched to any gene: 6. CDR3 loop: CASSQGLAGGPGDTQYF. The CDR3, as DNA: TGTGCCAGCAGCCAGGGACTAGCGGGAGGGCCCGGGGATACGCAGTATTTT.

This clonotype was counted only a few times. The rearrangement links TRBV7-9 to TRBJ2-7; 8 bases map to TRBD2. This CDR3 region has 15 residues. Germline V CDR1 and CDR2: SEHNR, FQNEAQ (reference sequence). V shed 1 base, J shed 1 base, and the junction held 3 bases outside the gene matches. The CDR3 is CASSLVAGGSYEQYF. CDR3 DNA sequence: TGTGCCAGCAGCTTAGTGGCGGGAGGATCCTACGAGCAGTACTTC.

In its sample, this clonotype was seen a few times. The chain combines TRBV11-2 with TRBJ2-1; TRBD2 matches at 8 bases. Germline V gene sequence: CDR1 SGHAT, CDR2 FQNNGV. The CDR3 length is 16 residues. The ends lost 4 bases at V and 3 bases at J; junction bases unmatched: 8. The CDR3 DNA is TGTGCCAGCAGCTCCATAGCGGGAACCATCTACAATGAGCAGTTCTTC. Its translation: CASSSIAGTIYNEQFF.

This clonotype was recorded at least ten times. The rearrangement joins TRBV6-5 to TRBJ2-7; 10 nucleotides align to TRBD2. CDR1 is MNHEY, CDR2 SVGAGI, per germline. V gave up 5 bases and J gave up 4 bases; unmatched junction bases: 8. This CDR3 has 15 residues. CDR3 DNA: TGTGCCAGCAGTAGCGGACTAGCGGTACCTTACGAGCAGTACTTC. Protein product: CASSSGLAVPYEQYF.

This clonotype was counted ten times or more. The CDR3 loop reads CASRLGSGIPNEQFF. CDR3 coding DNA: TGCGCCAGCAGATTAGGTAGCGGGATTCCCAATGAGCAGTTCTTC. The genes are TRBV5-1 and TRBJ2-1, with TRBD2 matching 8 bases. CDR3 length: 15 residues. The junction had 10 bases not matched to a gene; V was cut back by 5 bases and J by 6 bases. Germline CDR1 is SGHRS and CDR2 is YFSETQ. The complete variable domain, with remaining parts taken from reference TRBV5-1 and TRBJ2-1, reads KAGVTQTPRYLIKTRGQQVTLSCSPISGHRSVSWYQQTPGQGLQFLFEYFSETQRNKGNFPGRFSGRQFSNSRSEMNVSTLELGDSALYLCASRLGSGIPNEQFFGPGTRLTVL.

This clonotype was seen only a few times. The chain carries TRBV5-1 and TRBJ2-7; D tentatively reads TRBD1 or TRBD2 (7 bases each). CDR1 and CDR2 from the germline V gene are SGHRS and YFSETQ. The CDR3 totals 16 residues. V lost 4 bases, J lost 4 bases, and 21 bases lay in between. The CDR3 nucleotides read TGCGCCAGCAGCGACAGGGAGGAGCGGGATGGATACGAGCAGTACTTC. Translation gives CASSDREERDGYEQYF.

This clonotype was detected ten times or more. The chain joins TRBV7-8 to TRBJ2-1; 9 bases are a match to TRBD2. This CDR3 region has 15 residues. V gave up 1 base and J gave up 5 bases; unmatched junction bases: 3. In germline, CDR1 is SGHVS, CDR2 FQNEAQ. The CDR3 is CASSLVAGVDNEQFF. The CDR3 nucleotides are TGTGCCAGCAGCTTAGTAGCGGGAGTAGACAATGAGCAGTTCTTC.

The gene calls are TRBV20-1 and TRBJ2-1, with D possibly being TRBD2 (6 bases). Germline V gene sequence: CDR1 DFQATT, CDR2 SNEGSKA (reference sequence). This CDR3 comprises 15 residues. V lost 0 bases and J lost 4, with 13 bases in between. This CDR3 reads CSARDWSSAYNEQFF. CDR3 nucleotides: TGCAGTGCTAGAGATTGGTCTAGCGCGTACAATGAGCAGTTCTTC.

The gene calls are TRBV6-5 and TRBJ2-7, with TRBD2 as a possible D gene (5 bases). This CDR3 contains 15 residues. Trimming left V 1 base short and J 4 bases short, with 14 bases between. Germline V gives CDR1 MNHEY, CDR2 SVGAGI. In DNA form, the CDR3 reads TGTGCCAGCAGTTACTTGGCTGGGGAGAGGTACGAGCAGTACTTC. Its translation: CASSYLAGERYEQYF.

The chain is built from TRBV5-1 and TRBJ2-3; maybe TRBD1 (5 bases). Germline V CDR1 and CDR2: SGHRS, YFSETQ. This CDR3 has 16 amino acids. V dropped 4 bases and J dropped 0 bases, with 15 bases sitting between them. CDR3 sequence: CASSISTGYSTDTQYF. CDR3 nucleotides: TGCGCCAGCAGCATTAGTACAGGTTATAGCACAGATACGCAGTATTTT.

V usage is TRBV5-1 and J usage is TRBJ1-2; 10 bases map to TRBD1. Germline loops: CDR1 SGHRS, CDR2 YFSETQ. With 1 base clipped from V and 5 bases from J, the junction kept 5 bases outside the gene matches. This CDR3 spans 15 amino acids. The CDR3 loop reads CASSLRQGAGYGYTF. CDR3 DNA sequence: TGCGCCAGCAGCTTGAGACAGGGGGCAGGATATGGCTACACCTTC.

The chain carries TRBV5-1 and TRBJ2-5, with D unclear. This CDR3 region has 14 residues. V lost 0 bases and J 5 bases, leaving 11 bases between the germline ends. Germline V lookup: CDR1 SGHRS, CDR2 YFSETQ. CDR3 sequence (DNA): TGCGCCAGCAGCTTGGGTCTCGCCGCGGAGACCCAGTACTTC. Residues: CASSLGLAAETQYF.

This clonotype was detected a few times. The rearrangement joins TRBV6-6 to TRBJ1-1, with D perhaps TRBD1 (5 bases). CDR3 length: 12 residues. Germline V CDR1 and CDR2: MNHNY, SVGAGI (reference sequence). Trimming removed 2 bases from V and 6 bases from J, with 7 bases in between. The CDR3 spells CASSYRDPEAFF. CDR3 coding DNA: TGTGCCAGCAGTTACCGGGACCCTGAAGCTTTCTTT.